These 32 T cell receptor beta chains came from one sample sequenced in a study of CD8+CD57+ T cells in acquired aplastic anemia. Profiling that covered TCR beta VDJ and CDR3 relied on genomic DNA as its template. From the reads, TCRdb called clonotypes with MiXCR, one entry per CDR3 protein. The data show 150,000 to 200,000 distinct CDR3 sequences, about half seen once. The patients chosen for sequencing had shown expansion of CD8+CD57+ cells (detected by flow cytometry). Sequencing was performed on sorted CD4+, CD8+, or CD8+CD57+ T cells (not recorded which) from PBMCs. The receptors were gathered from a human donor with aplastic anemia.

This chain uses TRBV29-1 with TRBJ1-3, with unresolved D. V lost 0 bases and J lost 4, with 13 bases in between. This CDR3 has 15 amino acids. Per germline, CDR1 SQVTM and CDR2 ANQGSEA. CDR3: CSVEDVTGSGNTIYF. The CDR3 nucleotides read TGCAGCGTTGAAGATGTGACGGGGTCCGGAAACACCATATATTTT.

A single count supports this clonotype. In DNA, the CDR3 is TGTGCCAGCAGACCTACCCGGGGGCTGGAAGCTTTCTTT. This gives the protein CASRPTRGLEAFF. The chain employs TRBV11-2 and TRBJ1-1; D is possibly TRBD1 (6 bases). The V gene lost 6 bases and the J gene lost 8 bases, with 16 bases spanning the gap. Germline loops: CDR1 SGHAT, CDR2 FQNNGV. CDR3 length equals 13 residues.

This clonotype showed up many times. This rearrangement joins TRBV5-5 to TRBJ2-7; D is tentatively TRBD1 or TRBD2 (5 bases each). Germline V gene sequence: CDR1 SGHKS, CDR2 YYEKEE (reference sequence). The CDR3 runs to 14 residues. V was trimmed by 5 bases and J by 2 bases, leaving 14 bases between them. As DNA, the CDR3 is TGTGCCAGCAGTCCAGACCGGGGCCCCTACGAGCAGTACTTC. Translated: CASSPDRGPYEQYF. The full variable domain, in which reference TRBV5-5 and TRBJ2-7 provide the parts outside the CDR3, is DAGVTQSPTHLIKTRGQQVTLRCSPISGHKSVSWYQQVLGQGPQFIFQYYEKEERGRGNFPDRFSARQFPNYSSELNVNALLLGDSALYLCASSPDRGPYEQYFGPGTRLTVT.

This clonotype was picked up a small number of times. This CDR3 reads CASSPMGGFTEAFF. The CDR3 DNA is TGTGCCAGCTCACCAATGGGCGGGTTTACTGAAGCTTTCTTT. The J gene is TRBJ1-1, the V gene TRBV18; D uncertain. The CDR3 runs to 14 residues. Deletions cut 2 bases from V and 5 bases from J, with 12 bases between. Germline V gives CDR1 KGHSH, CDR2 LQKENI.

This clonotype showed up just a few times. The chain combines TRBV10-3 with TRBJ2-7, with D perhaps TRBD1 or TRBD2 (5 bases each). V was clipped by 6 bases and J by 7 bases, with 10 bases between them. Germline loops: CDR1 ENHRY, CDR2 SYGVKD. The CDR3 runs to 11 residues. CDR3 sequence: CAIRGDHEQYF. The CDR3 DNA follows: TGTGCCATCAGAGGGGACCATGAGCAGTACTTC.

The sample holds many counts of this clonotype. The chain joins TRBV7-2 to TRBJ1-1; 7 positions agree with TRBD1. This CDR3 is built from 15 residues. With V trimmed by 2 bases and J by 1 base, 4 bases remained unmatched. The V gene's germline CDR1 is SGHTA and CDR2 FQGNSA. CDR3: CASSLLGQSNTEAFF. DNA of the CDR3: TGTGCCAGCAGCTTACTGGGACAGTCGAACACTGAAGCTTTCTTT. Based on the CDR3 plus reference TRBV7-2 and TRBJ1-1, the full variable domain is GAGVSQSPSNKVTEKGKDVELRCDPISGHTALYWYRQSLGQGLEFLIYFQGNSAPDKSGLPSDRFSAERTGGSVSTLTIQRTQQEDSAVYLCASSLLGQSNTEAFFGQGTRLTVV.

The CDR3 spells CATSDPLYEQFF. DNA of the CDR3: TGTGCCACCAGTGATCCTCTGTATGAGCAGTTCTTC. The chain links TRBV24-1 to TRBJ2-1; D is undetermined. Germline lookup yields CDR1 KGHDR and CDR2 SFDVKD. Trimming pared 3 bases from V and 8 bases from J, leaving 7 bases between. This CDR3 is built from 12 residues.

This clonotype was detected ten times or more. This chain joins TRBV7-3 and TRBJ2-1, with 10 bases that match TRBD1. V was clipped by 5 bases and J by 10 bases; unmatched bases: 5. There are 13 residues in the CDR3. The V gene's germline CDR1 is SGHTA and CDR2 FQGTGA. Written as DNA, the CDR3 is TGTGCCAGCAGCCCAGGGACAGGGGCGGAGCAGTTCTTC. This encodes CASSPGTGAEQFF.

This clonotype has just one count. J is TRBJ1-2 and V is TRBV19; possibly TRBD1 for D (5 bases). V was cut by 4 bases and J by 2 bases, with 11 bases left in between. Germline CDR1 is LNHDA and CDR2 is SQIVND (reference sequence). There are 14 residues in the CDR3. The CDR3 is CASSRGRINYGYTF. The CDR3 coding sequence is TGTGCCAGTAGTAGGGGCAGGATAAACTATGGCTACACCTTC.

J is TRBJ1-6 and V is TRBV5-1, with no clear D. Trimming cost V 0 bases and J 8 bases, with 6 bases left between them. The CDR3 contains 13 residues. Germline lookup yields CDR1 SGHRS and CDR2 YFSETQ. The CDR3 here is CASSLGIDSPLHF. CDR3 in DNA: TGCGCCAGCAGCTTGGGTATCGATTCACCCCTCCACTTT.

This clonotype has a count of ten or more. The chain employs TRBV25-1 and TRBJ1-1; D is unresolved. V was pared by 7 bases and J by 1 base, with 10 bases between. Germline V gene data show CDR1 as MGHDK and CDR2 as SYGVNS. The CDR3 loop spans 13 amino acids. The CDR3 nucleotides are TGTGCCAGCACCTCTATTGGGAACACTGAAGCTTTCTTT. It codes for CASTSIGNTEAFF.

A few counts support this clonotype. This sequence joins TRBV10-3 and TRBJ1-4; tentative D call: TRBD1 (6 bases). V was shortened by 2 bases and J by 7 bases, with 11 bases between the two germline ends. The V gene's germline CDR1 is ENHRY and CDR2 SYGVKD. This CDR3 region has 14 residues. CDR3 in amino acids: CAISEGTGPEKLFF. CDR3 coding DNA: TGTGCCATCAGTGAGGGTACAGGGCCTGAAAAACTGTTTTTT.

This clonotype was observed a few times. The chain couples TRBV6-1 to TRBJ2-2; TRBD2 is a possible D gene (5 bases). Germline V gene lookup returns CDR1 MNHNS and CDR2 SASEGT. This CDR3 contains 14 residues. The V and J ends lost 6 bases and 1 base respectively, with 9 bases between them. CDR3 sequence reads: CASSGGGNTGELFF. In DNA, the CDR3 is TGTGCCAGCAGCGGAGGTGGGAACACCGGGGAGCTGTTTTTT.

The chain is built from TRBV29-1 and TRBJ2-7; D is possibly TRBD1 or TRBD2 (5 bases each). CDR1 is SQVTM and CDR2 is ANQGSEA in the germline V gene. The CDR3 has 15 residues. Deletions cut 1 base from V and 2 bases from J, with 15 bases between. CDR3 nucleotides: TGCAGCGTTGAAGTGGGGGATTTTCCCGCCTACGAGCAGTACTTC. It translates to CSVEVGDFPAYEQYF.

V and J are TRBV25-1 and TRBJ2-1; 8 nucleotides line up with TRBD1. CDR3 length: 15 residues. CDR1 and CDR2 from the germline V gene are MGHDK and SYGVNS. The ends lost 5 bases at V and 8 bases at J; junction bases unmatched: 11. CDR3 in DNA: TGTGCCAGCAGTCCCCCAGGGCCGGACAGGGATGAGCAGTTCTTC. Its protein product is CASSPPGPDRDEQFF.

In this sample, this clonotype turned up a few times. This sequence joins TRBV20-1 and TRBJ1-2; 11 positions agree with TRBD1. Germline V gene data show CDR1 as DFQATT and CDR2 as SNEGSKA (reference sequence). The CDR3 is made up of 14 amino acids. V was clipped by 7 bases and J by 5 bases; unmatched bases: 9. The CDR3, as DNA: TGCAGTGAAGCGAGGGGACAGGGGGTGTATGGCTACACCTTC. This codes for CSEARGQGVYGYTF.

The genes are TRBV2 and TRBJ2-7, with 15 bases aligning to TRBD2. CDR1 and CDR2 from the germline V gene are SNHLY and FYNNEI. Germline trimming cut 7 bases from V and 0 bases from J; bases unmatched to any gene: 7. This CDR3 is 17 amino acids long. The CDR3 coding sequence is TGTGCCAGCATCGGGTCGGGACTAGCGGGGGGCTCCTACGAGCAGTACTTC. This translates into CASIGSGLAGGSYEQYF.

The V gene is TRBV9, the J gene TRBJ2-3; weak D call: TRBD2 (5 bases). The V gene's germline CDR1 is SGDLS and CDR2 YYNGEE. There are 13 residues in the CDR3. The germline V and J ends were trimmed by 6 bases and 2 bases, with 10 bases remaining between them. The CDR3 DNA follows: TGTGCCAGCAACGCGGGTGCCACAGATACGCAGTATTTT. This sequence encodes CASNAGATDTQYF.

This clonotype was observed many times. The rearrangement uses TRBV7-2 and TRBJ1-2, with D uncertain. The V end was cut by 2 bases, the J end by 8 bases, with 9 bases between. Per the germline V gene, CDR1 is SGHTA and CDR2 is FQGNSA. This CDR3 spans 12 amino acids. DNA of the CDR3: TGTGCCAGCAGCTTACCGGGTCGAGGCTACACCTTC. Protein: CASSLPGRGYTF.

The V and J genes are TRBV3-1 and TRBJ2-1; TRBD2 aligns across 7 bases. Germline loops: CDR1 LGHDT, CDR2 YNNKEL (reference sequence). V was pared by 5 bases and J by 6 bases, with 10 bases of the junction left unmatched. This CDR3 spans 15 amino acids. The DNA of the CDR3 is TGTGCCAGCAGCAACGGACTAGTTCTGACCAATGAGCAGTTCTTC. Protein product: CASSNGLVLTNEQFF.

The chain joins TRBV29-1 to TRBJ2-7, with TRBD1 matching over 7 bases. Germline CDR1 SQVTM, CDR2 ANQGSEA. V lost 8 bases, J lost 0 bases, and 7 bases stayed unmatched. This CDR3 comprises 13 residues. DNA for the CDR3: TGCAGCCAAGGGGGCGCCGGCTCCTACGAGCAGTACTTC. It specifies CSQGGAGSYEQYF.

Comment on this clonotype: A much more abundant neighbour one base away suggests this may be a read error. This chain connects TRBV12-3 or TRBV12-4 to TRBJ1-1; D is unclear. The CDR3 has 15 residues. The V end was cut by 3 bases, the J end by 4 bases, with 15 bases between. This CDR3 is CASSFRRPKGTEAFF. The DNA of the CDR3 is TGTGCCAGCAGTTTCAGGAGACCCAAGGGCACTGAAGCTTTCTTT.

The rearrangement links TRBV20-1 to TRBJ2-7; D tentatively reads TRBD1 or TRBD2 (6 bases each). The CDR3 runs to 13 residues. Trimming took 7 bases from V and 5 from J, leaving 18 bases between them. The germline CDR1 and CDR2 sequences are DFQATT and SNEGSKA (reference sequence). For the CDR3, the DNA is TGCAGTGGGCAGGGGACTCGTGGCCACGAGCAGTACTTC. Translated: CSGQGTRGHEQYF.

Of note for this clonotype: At one end the junction does not follow the germline gene, possibly because of a read error. The chain couples TRBV10-3 to TRBJ2-1; 7 nucleotides align to TRBD2. The CDR3 is 13 residues long. Germline CDR1 and CDR2: ENHRY and SYGVKD. CDR3 in amino acids: CAIVRDYGNVQFF. For the CDR3, the DNA is TGTGCCATCGTCCGGGACTACGGCAATGTGCAGTTCTTC.

The CDR3 nucleotides read TGTGCCAGCAGCGTTCGCGCTGAAGCTTTCTTT. Its protein product is CASSVRAEAFF. The chain couples TRBV7-9 to TRBJ1-1; D call uncertain. CDR3 length: 11 residues. V was cut by 5 bases and J by 6 bases, with 7 bases left in between. CDR1 and CDR2 from the germline V gene are SEHNR and FQNEAQ (reference sequence).

A single count supports this clonotype. The V and J genes are TRBV12-5 and TRBJ1-2; D is ambiguous. Trimming took off 1 base at V and 10 bases at J, with 13 bases between the two ends. The length of the CDR3 is 13 residues. Germline CDR1 LGHNT, CDR2 FRNRAP. Here the CDR3 reads CASGLGTEGVYTF. CDR3 DNA: TGTGCTAGTGGTTTGGGAACAGAGGGCGTCTACACCTTC.

The chain uses TRBV19 and TRBJ2-7; possibly TRBD1 or TRBD2 for D (5 bases each). The CDR3 contains 15 residues. The V gene lost 3 bases and the J gene lost 1 base, with 13 bases spanning the gap. Looked up from germline, CDR1 is LNHDA and CDR2 is SQIVND (reference sequence). The CDR3 sequence is CASSMWMGESYEQYF. The CDR3 DNA is TGTGCCAGTAGTATGTGGATGGGGGAATCCTACGAGCAGTACTTC.

The V and J genes are TRBV11-1 and TRBJ1-2; D may be TRBD1 (6 bases). V lost 5 bases and J lost 1, with 20 bases in between. The germline gives CDR1 SGHAT, CDR2 FQDESV (reference sequence). This CDR3 is 17 amino acids long. As DNA, the CDR3 is TGTGCCAGCAGCCCAGGGCGGGGGGCAACTTTTAACTATGGCTACACCTTC. Its translation is CASSPGRGATFNYGYTF.

In this sample, this clonotype turned up once. The chain carries TRBV6-4 and TRBJ2-3; the D gene is possibly TRBD2 (7 bases). The ends were cut back, 5 bases at V and 2 bases at J, with 14 bases in the middle. This CDR3 is 15 amino acids long. Germline assignment: CDR1 MRHNA and CDR2 SNTAGT. CDR3 in amino acids: CASSTGGSPTDTQYF. The CDR3 nucleotides read TGTGCCAGCAGTACGGGGGGCAGTCCCACAGATACGCAGTATTTT.

This clonotype has ten or more counts. The rearrangement links TRBV12-3 or TRBV12-4 to TRBJ1-1; D might be TRBD1 (6 bases). The CDR3 is 14 amino acids. V was cut by 5 bases and J by 5 bases, with 15 bases left in between. The CDR3 DNA reads TGTGCCAGCAGTCCGAAAGGGGGTCGGACTGAAGCTTTCTTT. Amino acid sequence: CASSPKGGRTEAFF.

This clonotype was detected once. This rearrangement joins TRBV24-1 to TRBJ1-6; 7 bases are a match to TRBD1. The CDR3 totals 17 residues. CDR1 is KGHDR and CDR2 is SFDVKD in the germline V gene. With 5 bases clipped from V and 6 bases from J, the junction kept 12 bases outside the gene matches. The DNA for the CDR3 is TGTGCCACCAGTGCTAGAGGGACAGAGACAGCTAATTCACCCCTCCACTTT. This translates into CATSARGTETANSPLHF.

This chain's CDR3 is CASSDGGEPSYEQYF. The CDR3 nucleotides are TGTGCCAGCAGTGATGGAGGGGAACCCTCCTACGAGCAGTACTTC. J is TRBJ2-7 and V is TRBV25-1; perhaps TRBD2 as D (6 bases). Germline CDR1 reads MGHDK; CDR2 reads SYGVNS. The CDR3 spans 15 residues. V was cut by 3 bases and J by 0 bases, with 12 bases left in between.